The 11 T cell receptor beta chains in this list originate from one sample, sequenced in a study of CD4 T cells in relation to SARS-CoV-2 and coronaviruses. Assay used: immunoSEQ multiplex PCR; TCRdb lists only in-frame clones, some missing. The sample includes 20,000 to 25,000 clones, around three quarters of them seen just once. For these TCRs, the target antigens are not known. Before the COVID-19 pandemic, during about 2010-2018, CD4+ T cells were taken from unexposed donors. The cells were cultured for over eight days before CD4+ T cells were isolated. Sequenced input: CD4+ T cells from PBMCs, cultured in vitro. Receptors originate from a human donor in good health.

The rearrangement joins TRBV19 to TRBJ2-6; a possible D gene is TRBD2 (5 bases). The CDR3 spans 16 residues. V gave up 4 bases and J gave up 0 bases, with 10 bases separating them. In germline, CDR1 is LNHDA, CDR2 SQIVND (reference sequence). CDR3 amino acids: CASSKGLASGANVLTF. The CDR3 nucleotides read TGTGCCAGTAGTAAAGGGCTAGCCTCTGGGGCCAACGTCCTGACTTTC.

Only a few counts were recorded for this clone. The V call is TRBV7-9, the J call TRBJ2-2; D may be TRBD1 (6 bases). This CDR3 contains 15 residues. Germline V gives CDR1 SEHNR, CDR2 FQNEAQ (reference sequence). The V end lost 8 bases, the J end lost 0 bases, and 13 bases lay between the germline ends. CDR3 residues: CASVPGQTNTGELFF. CDR3 nucleotide sequence: TGTGCCAGCGTCCCGGGACAAACGAACACCGGGGAGCTGTTTTTT.

CDR3 nucleotide sequence: TGTGCCAGCAGCTTCTCGTCCGGCTCCTACAATGAGCAGTTCTTC. Translated, it gives CASSFSSGSYNEQFF. The chain recombines TRBV7-3 with TRBJ2-1; the D is unclear. CDR3 size: 15 residues. The ends were cut back, 3 bases at V and 0 bases at J, with 9 bases in the middle. Germline CDR1 SGHTA, CDR2 FQGTGA.

The genes are TRBV5-1 and TRBJ2-5, with 9 bases matching TRBD1. Losses at the gene ends were 7 bases for V and 5 bases for J; bases not matched to a gene: 12. The CDR3 length is 15 residues. The V gene's germline CDR1 is SGHRS and CDR2 YFSETQ. This chain's CDR3 is CASATLQGAVETQYF. CDR3 bases: TGCGCCAGCGCCACCTTACAGGGGGCGGTGGAGACCCAGTACTTC.

This clone was seen just once. The chain employs TRBV12-3 or TRBV12-4 and TRBJ2-2; D not resolved. This CDR3 spans 13 amino acids. Trimming shortened V by 2 bases and J by 6 bases, and 7 bases separated the two germline ends. The CDR3 reads CASSLLLAGELFF. The CDR3 DNA reads TGTGCCAGCAGTTTATTACTGGCCGGGGAGCTGTTTTTT.

V usage is TRBV10-3 and J usage is TRBJ1-2, with 9 nucleotides matching TRBD1. The CDR3 runs to 14 residues. The J segment lost 0 bases and the V segment lost 6 bases, leaving 2 bases of the junction unmatched. Germline V gives CDR1 ENHRY, CDR2 SYGVKD. As DNA, the CDR3 is TGTGCCATCAGGGGACAGGGAGCTAACTATGGCTACACCTTC. It codes for CAIRGQGANYGYTF.

CDR3 protein: CASSPGVEYNEQFF. In nucleotides, the CDR3 is TGTGCCAGCAGCCCCGGGGTAGAGTACAATGAGCAGTTCTTC. The chain joins TRBV9 to TRBJ2-1; D perhaps matches TRBD2 (5 bases). CDR3 length: 14 residues. The germline CDR1 and CDR2 sequences are SGDLS and YYNGEE. V was clipped by 4 bases and J by 4 bases, with 12 bases between them.

The V call is TRBV2, the J call TRBJ1-4; no clear D. Germline CDR1 SNHLY, CDR2 FYNNEI. V shed 4 bases and J shed 7 bases, with 16 bases lying between them. This CDR3 is built from 15 residues. This CDR3 reads CASSVAPGLGEKLFF. As DNA, the CDR3 is TGTGCCAGCAGTGTGGCCCCTGGACTAGGTGAAAAACTGTTTTTT. Supplemented by reference TRBV2 and TRBJ1-4, the full variable domain reads EPEVTQTPSHQVTQMGQEVILRCVPISNHLYFYWYRQILGQKVEFLVSFYNNEISEKSEIFDDQFSVERPDGSNFTLKIRSTKLEDSAMYFCASSVAPGLGEKLFFGSGTQLSVL.

This clone was counted a few times. V is TRBV5-5 and J is TRBJ1-2; D unresolved. CDR3 length equals 14 residues. Looked up from germline, CDR1 is SGHKS and CDR2 is YYEKEE (reference sequence). V lost 4 bases and J lost 4, with 14 bases in between. The chain's CDR3 is CASSPGREIYGYTF. In DNA form, the CDR3 reads TGTGCCAGCAGCCCGGGGAGGGAAATCTATGGCTACACCTTC.

The chain has TRBV5-1 and TRBJ1-2; a possible D gene is TRBD1 (5 bases). V dropped 3 bases and J dropped 10 bases, with 19 bases sitting between them. The CDR3 loop spans 14 amino acids. The germline CDR1 and CDR2 sequences are SGHRS and YFSETQ. CDR3 protein: CASSSADKASYYTF. The DNA for the CDR3 is TGCGCCAGCAGCTCCGCGGACAAGGCCTCGTACTACACCTTC.

The chain combines TRBV29-1 with TRBJ2-5; D may be TRBD2 (6 bases). Germline CDR1 SQVTM, CDR2 ANQGSEA. This CDR3 has 13 residues. Trimming removed 6 bases from V and 3 bases from J, with 14 bases in between. This chain's CDR3 is CSVGLGGEETQYF. The CDR3 DNA reads TGCAGCGTGGGTCTGGGGGGAGAAGAGACCCAGTACTTC.